Listed below are T cell receptor beta chains from one sample, sequenced in a study of cytomegalovirus exposure and HLA in healthy donors. Clones were read by immunoSEQ multiplex PCR, and TCRdb kept only the in-frame ones, dropping some. Altogether 100,000 to 150,000 clones are present, around 80% being singletons, with the ten largest covering about 1.6%. The sample consisted of PBMCs. Every receptor here comes from a woman between 18 and 30 years old in good health and CMV-seronegative. Each CDR3 is given with its conserved first and last residue. D genes are given only for firm matches. A clone size is listed for some rows: how often the clone was seen (once, few, many), or a class if it is expanded.

V gene	D gene	J gene	clone size	CDR3 protein	CDR3 DNA
TRBV6-5	NA	TRBJ2-1	NA	CASSYRDTREQFF	TGTGCCAGCAGTTACCGTGACACCAGGGAGCAGTTCTTC
TRBV1	NA	TRBJ2-3	NA	CTSSQLAGDSTDTQYF	TGCACCAGCAGCCAGCTAGCGGGGGACAGCACAGATACGCAGTATTTT
TRBV29-1	NA	TRBJ1-1	NA	CSVVRTSNTEAFF	TGCAGCGTTGTCAGGACATCGAACACTGAAGCTTTCTTT
TRBV4-1	NA	TRBJ2-7	NA	CASSLDRPYEQYF	TGCGCCAGCAGTCTCGACAGGCCCTACGAGCAGTACTTC
TRBV19	TRBD1	TRBJ1-1	few	CASLDRDTEAFF	TGTGCCAGCTTGGACAGGGACACTGAAGCTTTCTTT
TRBV5-5	TRBD2	TRBJ2-7	NA	CASSSYLAGGSYEQYF	TGTGCCAGCAGCTCCTATCTAGCGGGGGGATCCTACGAGCAGTACTTC
TRBV4-1	NA	TRBJ1-1	few	CASSQGGANVLNTEAFF	TGCGCCAGCAGCCAAGGTGGGGCGAACGTTCTGAACACTGAAGCTTTCTTT
TRBV5-6	NA	TRBJ2-7	NA	CASRPYSWREQYF	TGTGCCAGCCGCCCCTATTCTTGGCGGGAGCAGTACTTC
TRBV6-5	TRBD2	TRBJ2-7	NA	CASSQIPGLGQYF	TGTGCCAGCAGCCAAATCCCGGGACTAGGGCAGTACTTC
TRBV2	TRBD2	TRBJ2-5	NA	CATGPTAGGSQETQYF	TGTGCCACGGGCCCTACTGCGGGAGGGTCTCAAGAGACCCAGTACTTC
TRBV7-2	TRBD2	TRBJ2-7	NA	CASSTSGVSYEQYF	TGTGCCAGCAGCACTAGCGGTGTCTCCTACGAGCAGTACTTC
TRBV27	TRBD2	TRBJ2-3	NA	CASRSTSGPTDTQYF	TGTGCCAGCAGATCTACTAGCGGCCCCACAGATACGCAGTATTTT
TRBV5-4	TRBD1	TRBJ2-3	NA	CASRTGQASSADTQYF	TGTGCCAGCAGGACGGGACAGGCGTCGAGCGCAGATACGCAGTATTTT
TRBV28	NA	TRBJ1-2	NA	CASSRPEGYGYTF	TGTGCCAGCAGTCGCCCAGAGGGCTATGGCTACACCTTC
TRBV18	NA	TRBJ2-5	NA	CASSPQASRETQYF	TGTGCCAGCTCACCCCAGGCGTCTCGAGAGACCCAGTACTTC
TRBV6-5	TRBD1	TRBJ1-1	few	CASSSGTAFEAFF	TGTGCCAGCAGTTCCGGGACAGCTTTTGAAGCTTTCTTT
TRBV19	NA	TRBJ1-1	NA	CASSPTGGVAEAFF	TGTGCCAGTAGTCCCACGGGGGGAGTGGCTGAAGCTTTCTTT
TRBV6-1	NA	TRBJ1-5	few	CASSPHRAQPQHF	TGTGCCAGCAGTCCCCATCGAGCCCAGCCCCAGCATTTT